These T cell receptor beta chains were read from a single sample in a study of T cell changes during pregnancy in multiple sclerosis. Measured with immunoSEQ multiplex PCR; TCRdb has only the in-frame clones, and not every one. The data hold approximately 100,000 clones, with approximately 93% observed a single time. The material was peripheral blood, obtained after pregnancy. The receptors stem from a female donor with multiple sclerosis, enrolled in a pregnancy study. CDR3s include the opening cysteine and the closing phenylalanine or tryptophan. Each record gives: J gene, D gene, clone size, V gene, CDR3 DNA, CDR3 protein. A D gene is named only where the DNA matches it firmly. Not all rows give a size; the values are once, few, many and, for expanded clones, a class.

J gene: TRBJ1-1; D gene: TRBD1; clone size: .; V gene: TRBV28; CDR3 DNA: TGTGCCAGCAGCCCGATTATAACAGGGGACGCTTTCTTT; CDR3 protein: CASSPIITGDAFF
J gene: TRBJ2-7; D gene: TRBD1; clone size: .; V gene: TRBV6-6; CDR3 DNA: TGTGCCAGCAGTTATACCGGGACAGGGGGCCACGAGCAGTACTTC; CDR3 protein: CASSYTGTGGHEQYF
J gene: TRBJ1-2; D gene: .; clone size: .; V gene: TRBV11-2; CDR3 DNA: TGTGCCAGCAGCTTAACCGACAGACCACCGTATGGCTACACCTTC; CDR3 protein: CASSLTDRPPYGYTF
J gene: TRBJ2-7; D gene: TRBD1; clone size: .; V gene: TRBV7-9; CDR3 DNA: TGTGCCAGCAGAGACGGACAGGGGAGCTCCTACGAGCAGTACTTC; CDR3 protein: CASRDGQGSSYEQYF
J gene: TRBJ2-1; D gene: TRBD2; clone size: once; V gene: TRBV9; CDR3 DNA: TGTGCCAGCAGCGGACCCCCGGGGGGTGAGCAGTTCTTC; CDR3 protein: CASSGPPGGEQFF
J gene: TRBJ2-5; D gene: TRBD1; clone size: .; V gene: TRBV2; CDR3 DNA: TGTGCCAGCAATAGCGCCGGGACAGAAGAGACCCAGTACTTC; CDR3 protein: CASNSAGTEETQYF
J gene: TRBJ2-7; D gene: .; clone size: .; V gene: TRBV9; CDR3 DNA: TGTGCCAGCAGCGTTGGATCTAGCCTCTACGAGCAGTACTTC; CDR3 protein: CASSVGSSLYEQYF
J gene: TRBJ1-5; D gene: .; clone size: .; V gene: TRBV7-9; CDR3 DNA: TGTGCCAGCAGCTTATCCGGGGATCAGCCCCAGCATTTT; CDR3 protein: CASSLSGDQPQHF
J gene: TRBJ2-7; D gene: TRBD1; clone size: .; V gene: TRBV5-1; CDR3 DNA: TGCGCCAGCAGCGCCCGGGACAGTTCCTACGAGCAGTACTTC; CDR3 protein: CASSARDSSYEQYF
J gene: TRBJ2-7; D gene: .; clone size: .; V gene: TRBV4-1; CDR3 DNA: TGCGCCAGCAGCCAAGGTCGACAAACCTACGAGCAGTACTTC; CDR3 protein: CASSQGRQTYEQYF
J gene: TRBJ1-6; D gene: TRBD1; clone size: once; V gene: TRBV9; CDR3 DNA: TGTGCCAGCAGCGGGATACAGGGGAACGACCTCCACTTT; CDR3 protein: CASSGIQGNDLHF
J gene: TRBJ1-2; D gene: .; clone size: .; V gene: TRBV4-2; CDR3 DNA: TGTGCCAGCAGCCCCTCCGGGAGCGAAGGCGGCTACACCTTC; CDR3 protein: CASSPSGSEGGYTF
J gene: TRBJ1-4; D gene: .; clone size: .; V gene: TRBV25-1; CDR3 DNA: TGTGCCAGCAGTGTTCAGGGGCTGGCTAATGAAAAACTGTTTTTT; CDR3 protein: CASSVQGLANEKLFF
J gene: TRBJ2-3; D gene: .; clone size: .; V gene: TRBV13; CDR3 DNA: TGTGCCAGCAGCTCAAAGGGGGACGGATGGTGGGATACGCAGTATTTT; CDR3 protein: CASSSKGDGWWDTQYF
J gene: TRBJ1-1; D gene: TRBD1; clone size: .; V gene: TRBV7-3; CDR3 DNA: TGTGCCAGCAGCTTAACCGGACAGGGAGGTTTTACTGAAGCTTTCTTT; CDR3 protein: CASSLTGQGGFTEAFF
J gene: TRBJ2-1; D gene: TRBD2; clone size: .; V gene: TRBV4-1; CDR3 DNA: TGCGCCAGCAGCCAAGAGGCTAGCGGGGGGAACAATGAGCAGTTCTTC; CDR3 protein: CASSQEASGGNNEQFF
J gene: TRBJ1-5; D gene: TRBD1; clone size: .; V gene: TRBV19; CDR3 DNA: TGTGCCAGTAATCCTAGCACAGGGGGCTCTTATATGCAGCCCCAGCATTTT; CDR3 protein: CASNPSTGGSYMQPQHF
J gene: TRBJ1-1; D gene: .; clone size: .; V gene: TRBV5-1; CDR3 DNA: TGCGCCAGCAGCTTGGATCCCCGGGAGAACACTGAAGCTTTCTTT; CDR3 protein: CASSLDPRENTEAFF
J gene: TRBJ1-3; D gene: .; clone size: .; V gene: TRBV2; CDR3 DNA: TGTGCCAGCAGGATAGAATCTGGAAACACCATATATTTT; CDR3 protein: CASRIESGNTIYF
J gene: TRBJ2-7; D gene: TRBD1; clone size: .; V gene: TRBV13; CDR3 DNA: TGTGCCAGCAGCTTACTCCTCGGGACAGGGGAGTCCTACGAGCAGTACTTC; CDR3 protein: CASSLLLGTGESYEQYF
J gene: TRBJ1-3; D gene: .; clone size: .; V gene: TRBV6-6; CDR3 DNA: TGTGCCAGCAACAGGGACAACTCTGGAAACACCATATATTTT; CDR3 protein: CASNRDNSGNTIYF
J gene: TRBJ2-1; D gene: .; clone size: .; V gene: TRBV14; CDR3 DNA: TGTGCCAGCAGCCATCCCGGGGGGCTGAATGAGCAGTTCTTC; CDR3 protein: CASSHPGGLNEQFF
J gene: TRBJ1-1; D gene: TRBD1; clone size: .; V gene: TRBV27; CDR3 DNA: TGTGCCACCAGAAGTGGGACAGGGAGCAACACTGAAGCTTTCTTT; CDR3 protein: CATRSGTGSNTEAFF
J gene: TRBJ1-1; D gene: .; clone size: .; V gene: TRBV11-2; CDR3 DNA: TGTGCCAGCAGTTCAGGGTTCGCTGAAGCTTTCTTT; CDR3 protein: CASSSGFAEAFF
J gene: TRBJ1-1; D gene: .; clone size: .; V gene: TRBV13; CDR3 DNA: TGTGCCAGCAGCTCGCCAGGGGTCACTGAAGCTTTCTTT; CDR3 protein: CASSSPGVTEAFF
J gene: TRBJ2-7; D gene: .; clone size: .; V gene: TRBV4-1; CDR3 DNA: TGCGCCAGCAGCCAAGGTGCAGGGAACTTCTACGAGCAGTACTTC; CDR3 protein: CASSQGAGNFYEQYF
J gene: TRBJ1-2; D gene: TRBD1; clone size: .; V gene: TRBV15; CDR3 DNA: TGTGCCACCAGCAGCATGACAGGGGAAATCCCCCATGGCTACACCTTC; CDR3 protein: CATSSMTGEIPHGYTF
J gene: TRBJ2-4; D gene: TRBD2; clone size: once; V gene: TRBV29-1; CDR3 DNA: TGCAGCGTTGGGGGGACCGAGCGCGGGGGGCTGGACATTCAGTACTTC; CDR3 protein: CSVGGTERGGLDIQYF
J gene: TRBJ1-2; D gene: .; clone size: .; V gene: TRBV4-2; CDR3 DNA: TGTGCCAGCAGCCGACTCTCGACAGAACAAGAGGGCTACACCTTC; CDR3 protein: CASSRLSTEQEGYTF
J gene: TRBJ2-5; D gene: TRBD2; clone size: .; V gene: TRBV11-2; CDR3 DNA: TGTGCCAGCAGCTTAGAGTGGGGGGGGAAAGAGACCCAGTACTTC; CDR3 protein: CASSLEWGGKETQYF
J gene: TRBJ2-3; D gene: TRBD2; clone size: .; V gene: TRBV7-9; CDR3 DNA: TGTGCCAGCAGCTTCGGACTAGCGGGGCCAGATACGCAGTATTTT; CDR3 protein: CASSFGLAGPDTQYF
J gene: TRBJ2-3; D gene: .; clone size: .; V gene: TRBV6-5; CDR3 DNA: TGTGCCAGCAGTTCTAACACAGATACGCAGTATTTT; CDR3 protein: CASSSNTDTQYF
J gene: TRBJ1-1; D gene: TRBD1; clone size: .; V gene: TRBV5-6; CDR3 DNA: TGTGCCAGCAGCTCTGCGACAGGGGTTGCTTTCTTT; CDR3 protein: CASSSATGVAFF
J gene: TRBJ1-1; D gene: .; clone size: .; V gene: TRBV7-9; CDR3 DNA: TGTGCCAGCAGCTCCCGGGGGGACACTGAAGCTTTCTTT; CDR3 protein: CASSSRGDTEAFF
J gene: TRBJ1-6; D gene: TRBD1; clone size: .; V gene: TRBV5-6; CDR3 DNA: TGTGCCAGCAGCACCGCAGGGGGCCTGAATTCACCCCTCCACTTT; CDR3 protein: CASSTAGGLNSPLHF
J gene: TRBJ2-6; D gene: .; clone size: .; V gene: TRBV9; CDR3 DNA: TGTGCCAGCAGCGTTACTCAGGGCTCTGGGGCCAACGTCCTGACTTTC; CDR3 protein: CASSVTQGSGANVLTF
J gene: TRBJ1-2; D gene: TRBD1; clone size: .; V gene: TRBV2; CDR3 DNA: TGTGCCAGCAGTGTGACAGGGAACTATGGCTACACCTTC; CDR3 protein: CASSVTGNYGYTF
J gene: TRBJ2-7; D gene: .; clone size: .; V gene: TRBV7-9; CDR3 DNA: TGTGCCAGCAGCCCGTATCCCTACGAGCAGTACTTC; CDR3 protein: CASSPYPYEQYF
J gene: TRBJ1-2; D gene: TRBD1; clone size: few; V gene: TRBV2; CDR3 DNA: TGTGCCAGCAGTGGGACAGGGGCTTTCTATGGCTACACCTTC; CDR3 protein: CASSGTGAFYGYTF
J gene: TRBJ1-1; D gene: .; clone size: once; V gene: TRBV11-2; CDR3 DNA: TGTGCCAGCAGCTCACCGCGGGGGAACACTGAAGCTTTCTTT; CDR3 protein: CASSSPRGNTEAFF
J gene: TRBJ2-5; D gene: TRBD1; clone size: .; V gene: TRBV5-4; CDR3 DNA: TGTGCCAGCAGTTACGACAGGGGAGGCTTAGAGACCCAGTACTTC; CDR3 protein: CASSYDRGGLETQYF